This T cell receptor beta chain stems from a study of shared clonotypes between healthy human individuals. Naive CD8 cells comprised CD45RO-negative, CCR7-positively selected cells, excluding terminally differentiated effector memory CD45RA+ cells. The donor population consisted of healthy HIV-negative adults with no recent acute infections or vaccinations. Repertoires were generated with immunoSEQ multiplex PCR, while TCRdb's copy carries only in-frame clones and drops some. The data hold 800,000 to 950,000 clones, with around 96% observed a single time. The CDR3 contains 15 residues. Trimming left V 1 base short and J 4 bases short, with 11 bases between. The germline V gene encodes CDR1 LNHDA and CDR2 SQIVND (reference sequence).

Source material: naive CD8+ T cells sorted from blood. V usage is TRBV19 and J usage is TRBJ2-1, with a weak D call TRBD2 (5 bases). This clonotype originated in a man younger than 40 in good health. The DNA of the CDR3 is TGTGCCAGTAGTATAGTAAGCGGCCCTTACAATGAGCAGTTCTTC. Translated: CASSIVSGPYNEQFF.